What follows is one TCR beta chain and its context. The antigen is not known. The CDR3 has 15 residues. Germline lookup yields CDR1 MNHEY and CDR2 SVGAGI. The V and J ends lost 0 bases and 4 bases, in that order; junction bases with no gene match: 5. This specimen comes from a study of cytomegalovirus exposure and HLA in healthy donors. In the study overall: An early data release held around 80 million unique TCRs from HLA-typed donors. Study-wide findings and caveats: Cytomegalovirus status was reportedly diagnosed by the classifier with high specificity and sensitivity. Prediction of most subjects' HLA-A and HLA-B alleles by TCR beta sequences was reportedly accurate. Across all donors, roughly uniform sequencing depth was an assumption of the presence/absence analyses.

PCR primers comprised 60 Vbeta and 13 Jbeta primers. Data came from immunoSEQ multiplex PCR; TCRdb stores just in-frame clones and leaves some out. The sample shows around 130,000 clones, 60% to 85% of them seen only once. This receptor was obtained from a woman aged 18-30 years in good health and CMV-seronegative. The sequencing sample was made of PBMCs. The rearrangement uses TRBV6-5 and TRBJ1-1, with 7 bases fitting TRBD1. The CDR3 nucleotides are TGTGCCAGCAGTTACTCGCGGCAGGGGGGCACTGAAGCTTTCTTT. Its translation is CASSYSRQGGTEAFF.